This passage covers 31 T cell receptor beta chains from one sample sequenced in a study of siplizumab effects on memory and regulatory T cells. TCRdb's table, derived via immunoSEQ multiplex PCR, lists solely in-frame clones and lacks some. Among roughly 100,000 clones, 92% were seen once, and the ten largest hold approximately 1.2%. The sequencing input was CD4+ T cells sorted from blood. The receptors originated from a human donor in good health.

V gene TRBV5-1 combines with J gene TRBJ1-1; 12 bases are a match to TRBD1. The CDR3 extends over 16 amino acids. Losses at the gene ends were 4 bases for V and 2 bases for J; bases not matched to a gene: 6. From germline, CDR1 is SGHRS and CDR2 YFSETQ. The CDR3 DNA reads TGCGCCAGCAGCAACCGGGACAGGGGGCGTAACACTGAAGCTTTCTTT. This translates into CASSNRDRGRNTEAFF.

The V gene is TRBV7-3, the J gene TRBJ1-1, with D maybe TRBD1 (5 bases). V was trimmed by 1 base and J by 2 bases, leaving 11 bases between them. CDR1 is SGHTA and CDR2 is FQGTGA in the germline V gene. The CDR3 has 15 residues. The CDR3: CASSLNADKNTEAFF. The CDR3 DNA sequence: TGTGCCAGCAGCTTAAACGCGGACAAAAACACTGAAGCTTTCTTT.

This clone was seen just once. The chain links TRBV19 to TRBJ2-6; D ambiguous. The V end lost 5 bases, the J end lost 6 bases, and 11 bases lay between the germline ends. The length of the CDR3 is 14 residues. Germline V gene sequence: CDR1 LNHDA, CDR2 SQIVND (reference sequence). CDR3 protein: CASSPHYLANVLTF. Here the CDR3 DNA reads TGTGCCAGTAGTCCCCACTACCTGGCCAACGTCCTGACTTTC.

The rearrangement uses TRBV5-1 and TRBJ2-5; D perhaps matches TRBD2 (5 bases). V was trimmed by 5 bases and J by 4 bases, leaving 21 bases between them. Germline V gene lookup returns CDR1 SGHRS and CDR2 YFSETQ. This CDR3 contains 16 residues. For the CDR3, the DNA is TGCGCCAGCAGAACTTGGTCTGCTAGCTATTCAGAGACCCAGTACTTC. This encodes CASRTWSASYSETQYF.

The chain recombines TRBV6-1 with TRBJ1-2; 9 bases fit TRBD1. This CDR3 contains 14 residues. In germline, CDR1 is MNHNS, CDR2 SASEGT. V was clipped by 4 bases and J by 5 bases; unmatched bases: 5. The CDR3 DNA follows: TGTGCCAGCAGTGGACAGGGGGACGGGTATGGCTACACCTTC. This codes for CASSGQGDGYGYTF.

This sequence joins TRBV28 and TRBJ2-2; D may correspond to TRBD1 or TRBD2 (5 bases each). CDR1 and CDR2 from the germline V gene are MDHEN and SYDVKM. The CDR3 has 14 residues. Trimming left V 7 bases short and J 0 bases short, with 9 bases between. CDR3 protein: CASTLGANTGELFF. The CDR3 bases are TGTGCCAGCACCTTGGGGGCGAACACCGGGGAGCTGTTTTTT.

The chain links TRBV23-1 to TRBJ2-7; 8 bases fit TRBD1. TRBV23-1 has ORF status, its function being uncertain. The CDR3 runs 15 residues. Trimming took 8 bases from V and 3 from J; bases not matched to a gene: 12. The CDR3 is CASLLRRTGCYEQYF. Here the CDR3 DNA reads TGCGCCAGCTTGCTGCGCCGGACAGGGTGCTACGAGCAGTACTTC.

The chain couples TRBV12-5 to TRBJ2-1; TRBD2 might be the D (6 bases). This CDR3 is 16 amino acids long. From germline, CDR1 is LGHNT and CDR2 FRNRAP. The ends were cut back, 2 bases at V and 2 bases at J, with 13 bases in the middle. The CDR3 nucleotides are TGTGCTAGTGGTTTGAGACTAGAGGTTGCCTACAATGAGCAGTTCTTC. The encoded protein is CASGLRLEVAYNEQFF.

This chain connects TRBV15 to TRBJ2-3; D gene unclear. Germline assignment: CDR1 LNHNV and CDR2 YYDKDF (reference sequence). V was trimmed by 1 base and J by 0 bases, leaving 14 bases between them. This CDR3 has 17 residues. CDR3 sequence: CATSRARATASTDTQYF. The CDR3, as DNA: TGTGCCACCAGCAGAGCCCGAGCAACCGCAAGCACAGATACGCAGTATTTT.

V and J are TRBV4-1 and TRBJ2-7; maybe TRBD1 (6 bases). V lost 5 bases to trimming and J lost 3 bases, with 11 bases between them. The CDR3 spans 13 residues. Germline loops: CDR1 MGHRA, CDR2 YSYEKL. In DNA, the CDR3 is TGCGCCAGCAGCAAACGGGACAACTACGAGCAGTACTTC. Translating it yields CASSKRDNYEQYF.

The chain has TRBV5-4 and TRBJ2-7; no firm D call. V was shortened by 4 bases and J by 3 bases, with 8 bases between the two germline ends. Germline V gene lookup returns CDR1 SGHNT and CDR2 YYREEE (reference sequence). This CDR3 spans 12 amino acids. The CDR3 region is CASSPGGYEQYF. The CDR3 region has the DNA TGTGCCAGCAGCCCCGGTGGCTACGAGCAGTACTTC.

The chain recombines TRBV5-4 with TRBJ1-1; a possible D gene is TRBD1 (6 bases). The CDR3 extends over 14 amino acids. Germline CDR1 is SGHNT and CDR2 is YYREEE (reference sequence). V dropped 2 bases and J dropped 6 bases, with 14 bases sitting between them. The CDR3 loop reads CASSLGGQRAEAFF. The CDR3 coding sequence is TGTGCCAGCAGCTTAGGCGGACAGCGAGCTGAAGCTTTCTTT.

The CDR3 here is CASYRQGVSYEQYF. CDR3 DNA sequence: TGTGCCAGCTACCGACAGGGGGTATCTTACGAGCAGTACTTC. The chain combines TRBV6-1 with TRBJ2-7; 9 bases align to TRBD1. CDR3 length: 14 residues. CDR1 is MNHNS, CDR2 SASEGT, per germline. The ends lost 8 bases at V and 4 bases at J; junction bases unmatched: 9.

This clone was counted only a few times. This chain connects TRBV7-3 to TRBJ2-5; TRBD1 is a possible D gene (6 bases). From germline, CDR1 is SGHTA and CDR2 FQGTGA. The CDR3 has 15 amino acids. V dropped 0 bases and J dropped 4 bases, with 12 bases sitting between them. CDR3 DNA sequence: TGTGCCAGCAGCTTAACGAATTTCAGGGGAGAGACCCAGTACTTC. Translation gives CASSLTNFRGETQYF.

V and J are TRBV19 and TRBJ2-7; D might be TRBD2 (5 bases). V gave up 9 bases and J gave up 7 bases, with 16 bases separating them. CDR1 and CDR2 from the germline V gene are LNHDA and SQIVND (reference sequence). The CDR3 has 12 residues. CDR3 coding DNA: TGTGCCAGCCAAACCCACCCGGGAGAGCAGTACTTC. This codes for CASQTHPGEQYF.

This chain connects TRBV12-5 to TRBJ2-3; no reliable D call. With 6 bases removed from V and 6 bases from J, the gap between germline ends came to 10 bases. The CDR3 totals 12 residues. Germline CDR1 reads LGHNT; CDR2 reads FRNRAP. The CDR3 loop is CASGPSRDTQYF. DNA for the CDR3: TGTGCTAGTGGCCCGTCCAGGGATACGCAGTATTTT.

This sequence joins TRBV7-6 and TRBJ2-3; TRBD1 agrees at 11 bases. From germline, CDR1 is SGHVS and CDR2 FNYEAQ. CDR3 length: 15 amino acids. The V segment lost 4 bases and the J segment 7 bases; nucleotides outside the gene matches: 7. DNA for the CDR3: TGTGCCAGCAGCTCCCGGGACAGGGGGTATTATACGCAGTATTTT. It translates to CASSSRDRGYYTQYF.

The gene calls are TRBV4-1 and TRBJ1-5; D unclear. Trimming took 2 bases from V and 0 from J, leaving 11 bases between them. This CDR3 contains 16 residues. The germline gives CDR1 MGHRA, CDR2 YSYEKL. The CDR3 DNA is TGCGCCAGCAGCCAATTGGCCGGTATTAGCAATCAGCCCCAGCATTTT. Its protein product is CASSQLAGISNQPQHF.

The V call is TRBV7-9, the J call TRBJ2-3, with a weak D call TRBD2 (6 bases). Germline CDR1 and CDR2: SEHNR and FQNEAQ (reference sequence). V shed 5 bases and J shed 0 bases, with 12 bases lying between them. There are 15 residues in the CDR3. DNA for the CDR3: TGTGCCAGCAGCCGGACTACCCCGAGCACAGATACGCAGTATTTT. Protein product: CASSRTTPSTDTQYF.

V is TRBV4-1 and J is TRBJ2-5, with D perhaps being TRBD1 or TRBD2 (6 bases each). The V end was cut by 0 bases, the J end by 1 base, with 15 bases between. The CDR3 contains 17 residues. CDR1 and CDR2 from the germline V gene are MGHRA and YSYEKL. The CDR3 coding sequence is TGCGCCAGCAGCCAAGAAATAAGGGGGGCCCGCCAAGAGACCCAGTACTTC. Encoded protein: CASSQEIRGARQETQYF.

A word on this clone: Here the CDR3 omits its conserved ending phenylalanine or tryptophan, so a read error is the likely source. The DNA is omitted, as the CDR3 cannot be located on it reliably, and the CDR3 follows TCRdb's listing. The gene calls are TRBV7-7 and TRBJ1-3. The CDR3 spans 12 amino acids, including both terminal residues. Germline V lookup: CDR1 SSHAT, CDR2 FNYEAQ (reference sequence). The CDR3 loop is CASSYGSEDRGV.

Written as DNA, the CDR3 is TGTGCCAGCAGTTACTTCGGGCCCAATGAAAAACTGTTTTTT. This translates into CASSYFGPNEKLFF. The chain has TRBV6-5 and TRBJ1-4; D unclear. V dropped 1 base and J dropped 5 bases, with 8 bases sitting between them. The CDR3 consists of 14 residues. CDR1 and CDR2 (germline): MNHEY, SVGAGI.

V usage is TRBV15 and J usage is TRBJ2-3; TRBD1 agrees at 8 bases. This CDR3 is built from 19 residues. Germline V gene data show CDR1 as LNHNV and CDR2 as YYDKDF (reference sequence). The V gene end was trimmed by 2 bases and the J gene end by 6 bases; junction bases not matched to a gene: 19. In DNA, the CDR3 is TGTGCCACCAGCAGACACCCCCACCTGCCAGGGGGCGCGGTGGATACGCAGTATTTT. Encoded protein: CATSRHPHLPGGAVDTQYF.

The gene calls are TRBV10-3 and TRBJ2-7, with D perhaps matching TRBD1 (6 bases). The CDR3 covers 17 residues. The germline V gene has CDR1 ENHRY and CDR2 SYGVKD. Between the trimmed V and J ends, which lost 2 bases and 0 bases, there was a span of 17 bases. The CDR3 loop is CAISEPTGPLVSYEQYF. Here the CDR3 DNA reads TGTGCCATCAGTGAGCCAACAGGGCCCCTAGTCTCCTACGAGCAGTACTTC.

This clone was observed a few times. DNA for the CDR3: TGTGCCAGCAGTCGGACGGACGCCGGGGTCTACGAGCAGTACTTC. Translated, it gives CASSRTDAGVYEQYF. The V call is TRBV6-1, the J call TRBJ2-7, with a weak D call TRBD2 (5 bases). The length of the CDR3 is 15 residues. The V and J ends lost 5 bases and 3 bases respectively, with 17 bases between them. The germline CDR1 and CDR2 sequences are MNHNS and SASEGT.

The CDR3 region is CASSSDVSGNTIYF. CDR3 sequence (DNA): TGTGCCAGCAGCTCGGACGTATCTGGAAACACCATATATTTT. The chain couples TRBV5-4 to TRBJ1-3; the D is unclear. This CDR3 is 14 amino acids long. V shed 3 bases and J shed 1 base, with 8 bases lying between them. Germline lookup yields CDR1 SGHNT and CDR2 YYREEE (reference sequence).

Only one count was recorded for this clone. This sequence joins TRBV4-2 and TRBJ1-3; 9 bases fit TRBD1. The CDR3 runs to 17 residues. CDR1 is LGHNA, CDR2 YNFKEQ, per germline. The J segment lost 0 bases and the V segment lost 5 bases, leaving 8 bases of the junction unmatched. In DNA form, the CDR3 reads TGTGCCAGCAGCAGGGGACAGGGCAGGAACTCTGGAAACACCATATATTTT. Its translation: CASSRGQGRNSGNTIYF.

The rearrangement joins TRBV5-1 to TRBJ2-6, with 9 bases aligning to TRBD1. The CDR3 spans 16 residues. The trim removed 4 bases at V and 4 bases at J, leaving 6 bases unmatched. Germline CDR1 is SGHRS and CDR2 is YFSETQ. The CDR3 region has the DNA TGCGCCAGCAGCGTGGACAGGGGAGCGGGGGCCAACGTCCTGACTTTC. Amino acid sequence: CASSVDRGAGANVLTF.

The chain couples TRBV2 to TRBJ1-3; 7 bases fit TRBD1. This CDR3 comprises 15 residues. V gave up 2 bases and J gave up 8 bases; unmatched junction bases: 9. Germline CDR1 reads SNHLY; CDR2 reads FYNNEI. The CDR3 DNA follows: TGTGCCAGCAGTGAATCCCGTACAGGGGTGGACACCATATATTTT. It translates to CASSESRTGVDTIYF. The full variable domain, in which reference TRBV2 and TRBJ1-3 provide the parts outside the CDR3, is EPEVTQTPSHQVTQMGQEVILRCVPISNHLYFYWYRQILGQKVEFLVSFYNNEISEKSEIFDDQFSVERPDGSNFTLKIRSTKLEDSAMYFCASSESRTGVDTIYFGEGSWLTVV.

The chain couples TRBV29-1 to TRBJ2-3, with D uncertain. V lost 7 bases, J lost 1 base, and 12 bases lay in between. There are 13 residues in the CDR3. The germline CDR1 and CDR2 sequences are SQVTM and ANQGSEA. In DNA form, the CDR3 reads TGCAGCGGGGCAAGTAGACGCACAGATACGCAGTATTTT. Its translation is CSGASRRTDTQYF.

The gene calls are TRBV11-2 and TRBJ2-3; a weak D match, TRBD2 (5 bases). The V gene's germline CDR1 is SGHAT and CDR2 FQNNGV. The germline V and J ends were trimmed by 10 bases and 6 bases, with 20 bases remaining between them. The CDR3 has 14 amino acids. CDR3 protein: CATSAADFRDTQYF. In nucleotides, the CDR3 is TGTGCCACTTCGGCAGCGGACTTTAGGGATACGCAGTATTTT.